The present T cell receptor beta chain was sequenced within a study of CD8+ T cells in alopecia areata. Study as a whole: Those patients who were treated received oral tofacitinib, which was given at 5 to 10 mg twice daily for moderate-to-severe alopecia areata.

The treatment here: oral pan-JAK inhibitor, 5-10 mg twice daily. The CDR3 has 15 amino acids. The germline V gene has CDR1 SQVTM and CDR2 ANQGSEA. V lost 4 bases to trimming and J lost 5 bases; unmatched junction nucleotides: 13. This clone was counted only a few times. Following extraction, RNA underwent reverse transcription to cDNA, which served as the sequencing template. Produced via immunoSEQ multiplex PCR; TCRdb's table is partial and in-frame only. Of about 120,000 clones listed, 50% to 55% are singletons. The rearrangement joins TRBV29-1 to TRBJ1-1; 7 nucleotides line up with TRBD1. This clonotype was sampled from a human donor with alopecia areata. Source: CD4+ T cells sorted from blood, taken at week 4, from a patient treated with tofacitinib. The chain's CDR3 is CSVVLAGGRETEAFF. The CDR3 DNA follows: TGCAGCGTTGTTCTGGCAGGGGGAAGAGAGACTGAAGCTTTCTTT.